These 2 T cell receptor beta chains share one sample of origin, sequenced in a study of T cell responses to AZD1222 COVID-19 vaccine. TCRdb's table, derived via immunoSEQ multiplex PCR, lists solely in-frame clones and lacks some. This sample has around 140,000 clones, with 92% found just once. The sequenced sample was peripheral blood, obtained on day 0 of AZD1222 vaccination. These receptors were obtained from an adult in good health.

The chain carries TRBV5-4 and TRBJ2-3, with 8 bases lining up with TRBD2. The junction had 6 bases not matched to a gene; V was cut back by 2 bases and J by 1 base. Per germline, CDR1 SGHNT and CDR2 YYREEE (reference sequence). The CDR3 is 16 amino acids. The CDR3 region is CASSLGLAGRTDTQYF. The CDR3 region has the DNA TGTGCCAGCAGCTTAGGGCTAGCGGGTCGCACAGATACGCAGTATTTT.

The chain carries TRBV27 and TRBJ2-7; no reliable D call. The V gene lost 7 bases and the J gene lost 1 base, with 14 bases spanning the gap. The CDR3 is made up of 14 amino acids. Germline CDR1 reads MNHEY; CDR2 reads SMNVEV (reference sequence). CDR3 nucleotides: TGTGCCAGCACCCCACGATTAGGGTCCTACGAGCAGTACTTC. Translated: CASTPRLGSYEQYF.